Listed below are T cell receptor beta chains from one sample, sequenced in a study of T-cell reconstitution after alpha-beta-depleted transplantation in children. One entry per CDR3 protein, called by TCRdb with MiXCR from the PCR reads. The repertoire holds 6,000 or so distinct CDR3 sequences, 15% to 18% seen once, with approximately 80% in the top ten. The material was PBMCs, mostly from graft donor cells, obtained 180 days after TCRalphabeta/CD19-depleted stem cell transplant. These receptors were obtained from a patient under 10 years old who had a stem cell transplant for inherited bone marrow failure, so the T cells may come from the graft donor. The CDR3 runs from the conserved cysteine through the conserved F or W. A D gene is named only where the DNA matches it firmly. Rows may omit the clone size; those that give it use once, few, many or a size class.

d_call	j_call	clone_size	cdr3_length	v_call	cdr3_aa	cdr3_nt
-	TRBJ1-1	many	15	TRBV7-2	CASSLEQGLGTEAFF	TGTGCCAGCAGCTTAGAGCAGGGTCTAGGCACTGAAGCTTTCTTT
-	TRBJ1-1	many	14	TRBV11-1	CASSPQPEGTEAFF	TGTGCCAGCAGCCCTCAGCCCGAAGGGACTGAAGCTTTCTTT
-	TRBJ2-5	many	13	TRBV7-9	CASSLGRGETQYF	TGTGCCAGCAGCTTAGGAAGGGGAGAGACCCAGTACTTC
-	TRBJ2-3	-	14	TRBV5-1	CASSLNYPTDTQYF	TGCGCCAGCAGCTTAAACTATCCTACAGATACGCAGTATTTT
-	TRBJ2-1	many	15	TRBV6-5	CASSYFSLRYNEQFF	TGTGCCAGCAGTTACTTCTCTTTGCGGTACAATGAGCAGTTCTTC
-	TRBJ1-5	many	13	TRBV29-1	CSVGWGRNQPQHF	TGCAGCGTGGGGTGGGGTCGCAATCAGCCCCAGCATTTT
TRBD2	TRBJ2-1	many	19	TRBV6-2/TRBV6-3	CASSPVLGFLAVSYNEQFF	TGTGCCAGCAGCCCTGTCTTGGGCTTTCTAGCGGTCTCCTACAATGAGCAGTTCTTC
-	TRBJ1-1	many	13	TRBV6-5	CASRGGRDTEAFF	TGTGCCAGCAGGGGTGGACGGGACACTGAAGCTTTCTTT
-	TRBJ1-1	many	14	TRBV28	CASSLPGGLLEAFF	TGTGCCAGCAGTTTACCTGGTGGGCTCCTTGAAGCTTTCTTT
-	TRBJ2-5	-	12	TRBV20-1	CSARLRAETQYF	TGCAGTGCTAGACTTAGGGCAGAGACCCAGTACTTC
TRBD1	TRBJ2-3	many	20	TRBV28	CASSPHGTGMLTSSTDTQYF	TGTGCCAGCAGTCCACACGGGACAGGGATGCTGACTTCTAGCACAGATACGCAGTATTTT
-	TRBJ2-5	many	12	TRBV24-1	CATSDGEETQYF	TGTGCCACCAGTGACGGGGAGGAGACCCAGTACTTC
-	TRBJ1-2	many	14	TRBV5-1	CASSPIQGSYGYTF	TGCGCCAGCAGCCCAATACAGGGTAGCTATGGCTACACCTTC
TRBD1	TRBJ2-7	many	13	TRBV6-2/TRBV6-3	CASRQGAQYEQYF	TGTGCCAGCAGACAGGGGGCGCAGTACGAGCAGTACTTC
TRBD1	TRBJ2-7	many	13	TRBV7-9	CASSLMTGGEQYF	TGTGCCAGCAGCCTGATGACAGGGGGCGAGCAGTACTTC
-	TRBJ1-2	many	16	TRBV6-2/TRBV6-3	CASSSFSGQPPYGYTF	TGTGCCAGCAGTTCCTTCTCGGGTCAGCCCCCCTATGGCTACACCTTC
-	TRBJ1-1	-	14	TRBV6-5	CASSYGGLGTEAFF	TGTGCCAGCAGTTACGGCGGATTAGGCACTGAAGCTTTCTTT
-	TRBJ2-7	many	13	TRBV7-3	CASSPGGSYEQYF	TGTGCCAGCAGCCCCGGAGGATCCTACGAGCAGTACTTC
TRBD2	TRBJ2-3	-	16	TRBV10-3	CAIRKTSGGAEDTQYF	TGTGCCATCAGGAAGACTAGCGGGGGCGCGGAGGATACGCAGTATTTT
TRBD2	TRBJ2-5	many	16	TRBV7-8	CASSLVRTGGGETQYF	TGTGCCAGCAGCTTAGTGCGCACGGGGGGTGGAGAGACCCAGTACTTC
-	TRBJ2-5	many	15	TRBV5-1	CASSLGGREQETQYF	TGCGCCAGCAGCTTGGGGGGCAGGGAACAAGAGACCCAGTACTTC
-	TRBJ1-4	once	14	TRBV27	CASRRGTPLEKLFF	TGTGCCAGCAGACGCGGCACGCCGCTTGAAAAACTGTTTTTT
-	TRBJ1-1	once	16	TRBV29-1	CSVIPLGWGADTEAFF	TGCAGCGTCATCCCTCTAGGGTGGGGCGCGGACACTGAAGCTTTCTTT
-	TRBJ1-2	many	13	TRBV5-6	CASQVFGAGGYTF	TGTGCCAGCCAAGTCTTCGGGGCCGGAGGCTACACCTTC
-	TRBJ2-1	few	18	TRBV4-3	CASSHPSPLASSYNEQFF	TGCGCCAGCAGCCACCCCAGCCCCCTAGCGAGCTCCTACAATGAGCAGTTCTTC
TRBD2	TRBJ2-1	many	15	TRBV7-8	CASSTQLAGGYEQFF	TGTGCCAGCAGCACACAACTAGCGGGAGGGTATGAGCAGTTCTTC
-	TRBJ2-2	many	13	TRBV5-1	CASSLEATGELFF	TGCGCCAGCAGCTTAGAAGCGACCGGGGAGCTGTTTTTT
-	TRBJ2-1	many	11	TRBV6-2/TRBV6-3	CASSYGRGQFF	TGTGCCAGCAGTTATGGCAGGGGGCAGTTCTTC
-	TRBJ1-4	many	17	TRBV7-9	CASSLGGRGRTNEKLFF	TGTGCCAGCAGCTTAGGCGGACGGGGCAGAACCAATGAAAAACTGTTTTTT
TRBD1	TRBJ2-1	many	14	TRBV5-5	CASSRQGTGNEQFF	TGTGCCAGCAGCCGACAGGGGACGGGTAATGAGCAGTTCTTC
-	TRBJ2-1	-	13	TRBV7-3	CASSFDSPGEQFF	TGTGCCAGCAGCTTTGACTCCCCTGGAGAGCAGTTCTTC
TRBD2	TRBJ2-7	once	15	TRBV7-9	CASSLVGRGGYEQYF	TGTGCCAGCAGCTTAGTGGGGCGCGGGGGCTACGAGCAGTACTTC
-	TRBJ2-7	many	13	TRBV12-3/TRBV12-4	CASSFVYSYEQYF	TGTGCCAGCAGTTTTGTCTACTCCTACGAGCAGTACTTC
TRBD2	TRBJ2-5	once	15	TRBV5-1	CASSSNSGRFETQYF	TGCGCCAGCAGCTCAAATAGCGGGAGATTTGAGACCCAGTACTTC
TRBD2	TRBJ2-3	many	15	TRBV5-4	CASSPTSGGGDTQYF	TGTGCCAGCAGCCCGACTAGCGGAGGGGGGGATACGCAGTATTTT
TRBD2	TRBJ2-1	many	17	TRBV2	CASTPRTLAGGYNEQFF	TGTGCCAGCACCCCCCGGACTCTAGCGGGAGGCTACAATGAGCAGTTCTTC
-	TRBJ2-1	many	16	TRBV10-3	CAISSRDGRGDTEQFF	TGTGCCATCAGTTCCCGGGACGGACGAGGGGATACTGAGCAGTTCTTC
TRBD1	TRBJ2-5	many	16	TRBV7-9	CASSSRTGDRQETQYF	TGTGCCAGCAGCAGCAGGACAGGGGACCGACAAGAGACCCAGTACTTC
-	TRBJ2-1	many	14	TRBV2	CASSELGNLGEQFF	TGTGCCAGCAGTGAGTTGGGCAACCTGGGTGAGCAGTTCTTC
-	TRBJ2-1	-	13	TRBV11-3	CASSLSTDNEQFF	TGTGCCAGCAGCCTCAGCACGGACAATGAGCAGTTCTTC
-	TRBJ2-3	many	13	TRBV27	CASSFFGAATQYF	TGTGCCAGCAGTTTTTTCGGGGCTGCAACGCAGTATTTT